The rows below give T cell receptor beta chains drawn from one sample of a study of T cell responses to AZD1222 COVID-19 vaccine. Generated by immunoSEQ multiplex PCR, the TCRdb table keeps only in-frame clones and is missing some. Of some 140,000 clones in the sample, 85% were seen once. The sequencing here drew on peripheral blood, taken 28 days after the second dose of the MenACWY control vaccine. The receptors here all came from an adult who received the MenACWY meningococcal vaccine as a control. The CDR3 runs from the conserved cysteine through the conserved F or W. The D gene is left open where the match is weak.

CDR3aa: CATSTSSNTEAFF
CDR3nt: TGTGCCACCAGTACCTCGTCGAACACTGAAGCTTTCTTT
d_gene: NA
j_gene: TRBJ1-1
v_gene: TRBV24-1

CDR3aa: CAWSRGHRSYNEQFF
CDR3nt: TGTGCCTGGAGCCGCGGACACCGCTCCTACAATGAGCAGTTCTTC
d_gene: NA
j_gene: TRBJ2-1
v_gene: TRBV30

CDR3aa: CASSLLRSSSNQPQHF
CDR3nt: TGTGCCAGCAGTTTATTGCGGTCGTCTAGCAATCAGCCCCAGCATTTT
d_gene: NA
j_gene: TRBJ1-5
v_gene: TRBV27

CDR3aa: CASSQGTGGNSPLHF
CDR3nt: TGTGCCAGCTCCCAAGGGACAGGGGGCAATTCACCCCTCCACTTT
d_gene: TRBD1
j_gene: TRBJ1-6
v_gene: TRBV18

CDR3aa: CASSQEGARETEAFF
CDR3nt: TGTGCCAGCAGCCAAGAAGGGGCCCGGGAGACTGAAGCTTTCTTT
d_gene: NA
j_gene: TRBJ1-1
v_gene: TRBV4-2

CDR3aa: CASSQSRTDTQYF
CDR3nt: TGTGCCAGCAGCCAATCGAGGACAGATACGCAGTATTTT
d_gene: NA
j_gene: TRBJ2-3
v_gene: TRBV16

CDR3aa: CASSKVRHTGLLEAFF
CDR3nt: TGTGCCAGCAGCAAAGTCAGGCATACGGGCCTCCTTGAAGCTTTCTTT
d_gene: NA
j_gene: TRBJ1-1
v_gene: TRBV21-1

CDR3aa: CACPLPQHF
CDR3nt: TGTGCCTGCCCTCTGCCCCAGCATTTT
d_gene: NA
j_gene: TRBJ1-5
v_gene: TRBV21-1

CDR3aa: CASSYGPPNTEAFF
CDR3nt: TGTGCCAGCAGTTACGGACCTCCGAACACTGAAGCTTTCTTT
d_gene: NA
j_gene: TRBJ1-1
v_gene: TRBV6-6

CDR3aa: CASSLETVPQETQYF
CDR3nt: TGTGCCAGCAGCTTAGAAACAGTCCCCCAAGAGACCCAGTACTTC
d_gene: NA
j_gene: TRBJ2-5
v_gene: TRBV7-2

CDR3aa: CASSLGWGIQETQYF
CDR3nt: TGCGCCAGCAGCTTGGGGTGGGGGATACAAGAGACCCAGTACTTC
d_gene: NA
j_gene: TRBJ2-5
v_gene: TRBV5-1